In this sample, the clone carrying this TCR beta chain turned up a few times. Its target is unknown. CDR1 SQVTM and CDR2 ANQGSEA come from the germline V gene. The CDR3 is made up of 15 amino acids. J was trimmed by 4 bases and V by 6 bases; bases with no gene match: 9. These data are taken from a study of blood T cells in healthy people across ages. Study-level points and caveats: Age brought a roughly linear fall in TCR beta diversity measured per million T cells.

Then a second PCR, running about 6 to 11 cycles, was carried out with a sample-barcoded 5' primer and a J-beta primer mix. TCRdb re-analysed the 5' RACE reads in MiXCR, keeping a single row per CDR3 protein. The table includes some 320,000 distinct CDR3 sequences, 25% to 30% detected once. The sequence was obtained from a woman in her 70s in good health. The sample was blood. V gene TRBV29-1 combines with J gene TRBJ1-1, with 12 bases aligning to TRBD1. The CDR3 spells CSVFYRDRGLTEAFF. The CDR3 nucleotides are TGCAGCGTCTTTTACCGGGACAGGGGGCTCACTGAAGCTTTCTTT.